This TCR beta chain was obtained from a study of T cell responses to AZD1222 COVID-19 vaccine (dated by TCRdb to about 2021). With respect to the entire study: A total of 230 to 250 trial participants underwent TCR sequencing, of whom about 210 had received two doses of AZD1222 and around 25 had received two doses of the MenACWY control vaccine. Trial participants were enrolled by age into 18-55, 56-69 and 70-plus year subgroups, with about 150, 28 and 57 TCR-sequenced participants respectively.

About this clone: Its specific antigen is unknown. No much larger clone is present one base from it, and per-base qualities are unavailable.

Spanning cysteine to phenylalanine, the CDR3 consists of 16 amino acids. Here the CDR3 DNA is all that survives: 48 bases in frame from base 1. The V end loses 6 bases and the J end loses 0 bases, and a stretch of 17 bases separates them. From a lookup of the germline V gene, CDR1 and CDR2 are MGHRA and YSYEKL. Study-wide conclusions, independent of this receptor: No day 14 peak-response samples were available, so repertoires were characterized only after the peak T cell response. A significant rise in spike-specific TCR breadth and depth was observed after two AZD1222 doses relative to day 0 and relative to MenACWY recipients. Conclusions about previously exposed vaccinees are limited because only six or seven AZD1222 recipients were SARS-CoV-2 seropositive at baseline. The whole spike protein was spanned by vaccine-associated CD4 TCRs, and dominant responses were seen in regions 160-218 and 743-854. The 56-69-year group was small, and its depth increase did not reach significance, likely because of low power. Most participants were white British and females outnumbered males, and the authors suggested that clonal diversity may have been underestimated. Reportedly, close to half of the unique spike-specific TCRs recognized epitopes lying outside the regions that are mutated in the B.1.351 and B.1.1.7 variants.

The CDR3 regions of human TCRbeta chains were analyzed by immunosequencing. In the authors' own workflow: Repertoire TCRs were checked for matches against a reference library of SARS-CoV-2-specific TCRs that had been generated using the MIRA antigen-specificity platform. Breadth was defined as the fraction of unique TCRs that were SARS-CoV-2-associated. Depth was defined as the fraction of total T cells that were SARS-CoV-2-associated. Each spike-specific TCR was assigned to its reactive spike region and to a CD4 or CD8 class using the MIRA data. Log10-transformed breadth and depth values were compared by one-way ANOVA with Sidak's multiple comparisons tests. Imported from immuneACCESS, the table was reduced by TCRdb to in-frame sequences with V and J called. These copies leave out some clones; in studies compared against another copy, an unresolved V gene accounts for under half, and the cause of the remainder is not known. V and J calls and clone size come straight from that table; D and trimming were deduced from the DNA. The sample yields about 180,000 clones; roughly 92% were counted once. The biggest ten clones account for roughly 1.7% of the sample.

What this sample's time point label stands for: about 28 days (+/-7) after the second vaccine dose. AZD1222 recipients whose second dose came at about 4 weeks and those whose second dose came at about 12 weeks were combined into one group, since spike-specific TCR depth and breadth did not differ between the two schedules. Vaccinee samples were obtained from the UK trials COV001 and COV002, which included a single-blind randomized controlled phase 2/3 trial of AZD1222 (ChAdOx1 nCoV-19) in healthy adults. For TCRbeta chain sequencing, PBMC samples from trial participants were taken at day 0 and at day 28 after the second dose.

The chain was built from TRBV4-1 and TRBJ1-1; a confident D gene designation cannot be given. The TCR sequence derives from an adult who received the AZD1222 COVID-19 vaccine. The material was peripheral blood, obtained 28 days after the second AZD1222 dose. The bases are TGCGCCAGCAGTCATTTACTTCTCCCTTTGAACACTGAAGCTTTCTTT. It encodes CASSHLLLPLNTEAFF.